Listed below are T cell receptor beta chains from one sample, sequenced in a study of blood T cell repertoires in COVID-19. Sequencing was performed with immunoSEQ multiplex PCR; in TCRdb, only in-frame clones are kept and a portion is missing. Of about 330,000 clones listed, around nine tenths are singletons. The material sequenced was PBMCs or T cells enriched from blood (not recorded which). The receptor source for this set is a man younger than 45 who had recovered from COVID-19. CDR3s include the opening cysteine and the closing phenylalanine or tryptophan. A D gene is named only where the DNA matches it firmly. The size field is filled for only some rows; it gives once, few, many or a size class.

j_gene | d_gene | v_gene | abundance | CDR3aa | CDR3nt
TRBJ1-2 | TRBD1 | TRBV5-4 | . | CASSSGQGSTF | TGTGCCAGCAGCTCGGGACAGGGAAGCACCTTC
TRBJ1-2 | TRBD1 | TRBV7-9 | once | CASSSPDRGGGSYGYTF | TGTGCCAGCAGCTCCCCGGACAGGGGAGGAGGGTCCTATGGCTACACCTTC
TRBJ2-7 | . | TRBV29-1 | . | CSVEGRGSDGEQYF | TGCAGCGTTGAAGGCCGGGGGTCAGACGGCGAGCAGTACTTC
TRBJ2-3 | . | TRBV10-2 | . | CAGGWGVDTQYF | TGCGCCGGCGGTTGGGGGGTAGATACGCAGTATTTT
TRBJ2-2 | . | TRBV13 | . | CATGEARFPTGELFF | TGTGCCACCGGGGAGGCCAGGTTCCCCACCGGGGAGCTGTTTTTT
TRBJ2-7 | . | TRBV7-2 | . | CASSVQGYEQYF | TGTGCCAGCAGCGTACAGGGCTACGAGCAGTACTTC
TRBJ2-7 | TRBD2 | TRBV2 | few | CASSASGDPSLGEQYF | TGTGCCAGCAGTGCTAGCGGGGACCCATCCTTGGGCGAGCAGTACTTC
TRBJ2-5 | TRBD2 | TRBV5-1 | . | CASSFWGGQETQYF | TGCGCCAGCAGCTTCTGGGGGGGGCAAGAGACCCAGTACTTC
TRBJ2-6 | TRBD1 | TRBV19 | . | CASSNRGTVISGANVLTF | TGTGCCAGTAGTAATAGAGGGACAGTGATCTCTGGGGCCAACGTCCTGACTTTC
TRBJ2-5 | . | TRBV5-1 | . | CASSFDQETQYF | TGCGCCAGCAGCTTCGACCAAGAGACCCAGTACTTC
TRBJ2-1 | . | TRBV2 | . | CASSYGLTAVYNEQFF | TGTGCCAGCAGTTATGGGCTTACAGCTGTATACAATGAGCAGTTCTTC
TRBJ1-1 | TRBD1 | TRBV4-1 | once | CASSQLDRVNTEAFF | TGCGCCAGCAGCCAACTTGACAGGGTGAACACTGAAGCTTTCTTT
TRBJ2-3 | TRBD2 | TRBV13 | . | CASSPGASGLTDTQYF | TGTGCCAGCAGCCCCGGGGCTAGCGGCCTAACAGATACGCAGTATTTT
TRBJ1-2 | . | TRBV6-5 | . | CASSYSEGVVGYTF | TGTGCCAGCAGTTACTCAGAGGGAGTAGTTGGCTACACCTTC
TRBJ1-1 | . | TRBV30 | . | CAWRRTENTEAFF | TGTGCCTGGAGAAGGACAGAGAACACTGAAGCTTTCTTT
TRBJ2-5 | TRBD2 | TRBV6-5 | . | CASKTGGRTQYF | TGTGCCAGCAAGACGGGGGGTAGGACCCAGTACTTC
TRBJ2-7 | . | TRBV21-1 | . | CASSKGRGQGVRAYEQYF | TGTGCCAGCAGCAAAGGAAGGGGACAGGGCGTACGGGCCTACGAGCAGTACTTC
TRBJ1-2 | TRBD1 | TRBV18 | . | CASSPGAQTGSGGYTF | TGTGCCAGCTCACCCGGGGCCCAGACAGGGTCCGGTGGCTACACCTTC
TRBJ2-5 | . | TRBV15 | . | CATSAFSAGETQYF | TGTGCCACCAGCGCCTTTTCCGCGGGAGAGACCCAGTACTTC
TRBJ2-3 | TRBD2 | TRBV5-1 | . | CASRLSGLAGVDTQYF | TGCGCCAGCAGATTATCGGGACTAGCGGGGGTCGATACGCAGTATTTT
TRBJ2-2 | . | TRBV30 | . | CAWRTVNTGELFF | TGTGCCTGGAGGACAGTGAACACCGGGGAGCTGTTTTTT
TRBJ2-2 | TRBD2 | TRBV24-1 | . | CATSDRLAGYNIGELFF | TGTGCCACCAGTGACAGACTAGCGGGGTATAATATCGGGGAGCTGTTTTTT
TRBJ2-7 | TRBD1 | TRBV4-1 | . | CASSQERRIAGQGHYEQYF | TGCGCCAGCAGCCAAGAACGAAGAATCGCGGGACAGGGACACTACGAGCAGTACTTC
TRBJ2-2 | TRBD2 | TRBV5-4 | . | CASSLEFASGGERNTGELFF | TGTGCCAGCAGCTTGGAATTTGCTAGCGGGGGGGAGAGGAACACCGGGGAGCTGTTTTTT
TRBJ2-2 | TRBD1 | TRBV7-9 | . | CASSLALDREDGELFF | TGTGCCAGCAGCTTAGCCCTGGACAGGGAGGACGGGGAGCTGTTTTTT
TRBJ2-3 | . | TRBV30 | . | CAWSPVSGGTQYF | TGTGCCTGGAGCCCTGTCAGCGGCGGGACGCAGTATTTT
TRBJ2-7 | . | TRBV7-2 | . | CASSLGAGPYEQYF | TGTGCCAGCAGCTTAGGAGCAGGGCCCTACGAGCAGTACTTC
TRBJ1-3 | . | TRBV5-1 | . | CASSFGGVAGNTIYF | TGCGCCAGCAGCTTCGGCGGGGTTGCTGGAAACACCATATATTTT
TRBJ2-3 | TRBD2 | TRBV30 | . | CAWKRGGSTDTQYF | TGTGCCTGGAAGCGGGGGGGATCGACGGATACGCAGTATTTT
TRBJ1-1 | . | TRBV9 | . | CASSVDEGTEAFF | TGTGCCAGCAGCGTAGACGAGGGCACTGAAGCTTTCTTT
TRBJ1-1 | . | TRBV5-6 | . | CASSFPGDTEAFF | TGTGCCAGCAGCTTCCCGGGTGACACTGAAGCTTTCTTT
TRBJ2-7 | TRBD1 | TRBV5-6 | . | CASSSRQGKYEQYF | TGTGCCAGCAGCTCCCGACAGGGCAAATACGAGCAGTACTTC
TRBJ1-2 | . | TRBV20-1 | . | CSASGLPAYTF | TGCAGTGCTTCGGGACTCCCGGCTTACACCTTC
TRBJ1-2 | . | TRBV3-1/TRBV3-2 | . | CASSQVRRSVYGYTF | TGTGCCAGCAGCCAGGTGAGGAGGTCGGTCTATGGCTACACCTTC
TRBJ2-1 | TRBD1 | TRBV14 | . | CASSESRDRVYDEQFF | TGTGCCAGCAGCGAAAGCCGGGACAGGGTATACGATGAGCAGTTCTTC
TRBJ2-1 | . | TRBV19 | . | CASSFGGPYNEQFF | TGTGCCAGTAGTTTCGGGGGGCCCTACAATGAGCAGTTCTTC
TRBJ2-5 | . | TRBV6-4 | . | CASSALGGETQYF | TGTGCCAGCAGTGCTCTAGGAGGGGAGACCCAGTACTTC
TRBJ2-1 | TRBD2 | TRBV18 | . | CASSPPLAGAPISYNEQFF | TGTGCCAGCTCACCACCTCTAGCGGGGGCACCGATCTCCTACAATGAGCAGTTCTTC
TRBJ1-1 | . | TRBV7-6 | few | CASSLRRGKNTEAFF | TGTGCCAGCAGCTTAAGGAGGGGAAAGAACACTGAAGCTTTCTTT
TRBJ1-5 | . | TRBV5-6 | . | CASSPRPGRSNQPQHF | TGTGCCAGCAGTCCTAGACCTGGTCGTAGCAATCAGCCCCAGCATTTT
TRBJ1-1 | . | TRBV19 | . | CASSIDLSGAPREAFF | TGTGCCAGTAGTATAGATCTATCAGGGGCACCCCGTGAAGCTTTCTTT
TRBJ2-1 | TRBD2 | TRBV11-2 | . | CASSFAGGIGDEQFF | TGTGCCAGCAGCTTTGCCGGGGGGATCGGAGATGAGCAGTTCTTC
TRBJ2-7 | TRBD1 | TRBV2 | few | CASNPRPTGAYEQYF | TGTGCCAGCAACCCCAGGCCGACAGGGGCCTACGAGCAGTACTTC
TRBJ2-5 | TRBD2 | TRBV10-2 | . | CASSESGGRQETQYF | TGCGCCAGCAGTGAGAGCGGGGGGCGCCAAGAGACCCAGTACTTC
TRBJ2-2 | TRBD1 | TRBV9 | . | CASSDRTGYTGELFF | TGTGCCAGCAGCGATAGGACAGGATACACCGGGGAGCTGTTTTTT
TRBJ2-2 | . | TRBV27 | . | CASRLAGSGELFF | TGTGCCAGCAGACTAGCAGGATCCGGGGAGCTGTTTTTT
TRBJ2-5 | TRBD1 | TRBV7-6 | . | CASSQDRVQETQYF | TGTGCCAGCAGCCAAGACAGGGTTCAAGAGACCCAGTACTTC
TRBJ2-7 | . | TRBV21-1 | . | CASSKAPLEQYF | TGTGCCAGCAGCAAAGCTCCCCTCGAGCAGTACTTC
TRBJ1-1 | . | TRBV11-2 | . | CASSHLGTLNTEAFF | TGTGCCAGCAGCCACCTAGGGACATTGAACACTGAAGCTTTCTTT
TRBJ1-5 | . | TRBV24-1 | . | CATSVTGNQPQHF | TGTGCCACCAGTGTAACAGGCAATCAGCCCCAGCATTTT
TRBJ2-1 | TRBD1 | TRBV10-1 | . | CASSTSQGAAYNEQFF | TGCGCCAGCAGTACTTCACAGGGGGCGGCCTACAATGAGCAGTTCTTC
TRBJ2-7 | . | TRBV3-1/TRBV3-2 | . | CASSQSGTFTYEQYF | TGTGCCAGCAGCCAATCGGGGACATTTACCTACGAGCAGTACTTC
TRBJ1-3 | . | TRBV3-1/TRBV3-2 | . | CASSHGGNTIYF | TGTGCCAGCAGCCACGGGGGAAACACCATATATTTT
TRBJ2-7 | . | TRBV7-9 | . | CASSLINEQYF | TGTGCCAGCAGCTTAATAAACGAGCAGTACTTC